One and the same sample provided the 14 T cell receptor beta chains below, sequenced in a study of shared clonotypes between healthy human individuals. The repertoire was sequenced with immunoSEQ multiplex PCR; TCRdb's copy has only in-frame clones and lacks some. The sample gives 2 million to 2.5 million clones, 93% of which show up once; 0.39% is in the top ten. Sequenced material: naive CD4+ T cells from PBMCs. Subset defined: CD45RA+ positively selected. The receptors stem from a man aged 18 to 35 in good health. Some clones in this sample may be carry-over from other donors' samples.

The rearrangement uses TRBV29-1 and TRBJ2-1; the D is unclear. Between the trimmed V and J ends, which lost 4 bases and 2 bases, there was a span of 12 bases. The CDR3 sequence is 14 residues long. Per germline, CDR1 SQVTM and CDR2 ANQGSEA. CDR3 coding DNA: TGCAGCGTTGGAGACGCTATTACCTACAATGAGCAGTTCTTC. Its translation is CSVGDAITYNEQFF.

This clone was seen only a few times. The genes are TRBV2 and TRBJ1-1, with D maybe TRBD1 (5 bases). Germline-derived CDR1 and CDR2 are SNHLY and FYNNEI. CDR3 size: 9 residues. V lost 8 bases to trimming and J lost 11 bases, with 9 bases between them. CDR3 protein: CASGARAFF. In nucleotides, the CDR3 is TGTGCCAGCGGGGCCAGGGCTTTCTTT.

The chain uses TRBV6-1 and TRBJ2-7, with 8 bases matching TRBD1. The germline V gene has CDR1 MNHNS and CDR2 SASEGT. This CDR3 spans 14 amino acids. Trimming at V came to 6 bases and at J to 4 bases, leaving 8 bases not matched to a gene. DNA of the CDR3: TGTGCCAGCAGGGGACAGACAGGGGCTTACGAGCAGTACTTC. The encoded protein is CASRGQTGAYEQYF.

The chain recombines TRBV28 with TRBJ2-6; 9 bases align to TRBD1. The CDR3 contains 18 residues. The V gene's germline CDR1 is MDHEN and CDR2 SYDVKM. V dropped 1 base and J dropped 0; count of bases not matched to a gene: 4. CDR3 sequence: CASSLSGQGLSGANVLTF. The CDR3 DNA is TGTGCCAGCAGTTTATCGGGACAGGGCCTCTCTGGGGCCAACGTCCTGACTTTC.

The genes are TRBV18 and TRBJ2-7, with 7 bases matching TRBD2. The J segment lost 0 bases and the V segment lost 5 bases, leaving 16 bases of the junction unmatched. This CDR3 comprises 18 residues. CDR1 is KGHSH, CDR2 LQKENI, per germline. The CDR3 loop is CASSRGKKGEGSSYEQYF. The CDR3 DNA reads as TGTGCCAGCTCAAGAGGGAAGAAAGGGGAGGGTAGCTCCTACGAGCAGTACTTC.

The gene calls are TRBV15 and TRBJ1-1, with TRBD1 matching 7 bases. Germline values: CDR1 LNHNV, CDR2 YYDKDF (reference sequence). This CDR3 is 14 amino acids long. After removal of 2 bases from V and 7 bases from J, the junction contained 7 bases not matched to a gene. The chain's CDR3 is CATSRTRTGVEAFF. The CDR3 nucleotides are TGTGCCACCAGCAGAACACGGACAGGAGTTGAAGCTTTCTTT. Variable domain in full (rest from reference TRBV15 and TRBJ1-1): DAMVIQNPRYQVTQFGKPVTLSCSQTLNHNVMYWYQQKSSQAPKLLFHYYDKDFNNEADTPDNFQSRRPNTSFCFLDIRSPGLGDTAMYLCATSRTRTGVEAFFGQGTRLTVV.

The rearrangement links TRBV19 to TRBJ2-5, with unresolved D. Trimming removed 4 bases at V and 1 base at J, with 7 bases between. The germline V gene encodes CDR1 LNHDA and CDR2 SQIVND (reference sequence). The CDR3 covers 13 residues. For the CDR3, the DNA is TGTGCCAGTAGTAGGGTGGGCCAAGAGACCCAGTACTTC. Amino acid sequence: CASSRVGQETQYF.

The rearrangement uses TRBV6-5 and TRBJ2-1; D not certain. CDR3 length equals 12 residues. V lost 4 bases, J lost 8 bases, and 9 bases lay in between. The V gene's germline CDR1 is MNHEY and CDR2 SVGAGI. In DNA form, the CDR3 reads TGTGCCAGCAGTTCTAGGGCCGATGAGCAGTTCTTC. The encoded protein is CASSSRADEQFF.

The J gene is TRBJ1-4, the V gene TRBV5-1, with TRBD1 matching over 9 bases. The ends lost 4 bases at V and 6 bases at J; junction bases unmatched: 7. This CDR3 comprises 15 residues. Germline values: CDR1 SGHRS, CDR2 YFSETQ. CDR3 sequence (DNA): TGCGCCAGCAGCCCCACAGGGGGCAGACATGAAAAACTGTTTTTT. Protein product: CASSPTGGRHEKLFF.

The sample holds a few counts of this clone. V is TRBV29-1 and J is TRBJ1-4; D is uncertain. The CDR3 spans 10 residues. V was cut by 6 bases and J by 11 bases, with 10 bases left in between. Per germline, CDR1 SQVTM and CDR2 ANQGSEA. The CDR3 bases are TGCAGCGTCCTTTCAGAGAAACTGTTTTTT. Encoded protein: CSVLSEKLFF.

The table lists this clone with a count of one. This chain joins TRBV2 and TRBJ2-2, with D possibly TRBD2 on 6 matching bases. CDR3 length: 15 amino acids. The ends were cut back, 2 bases at V and 6 bases at J, with 13 bases in the middle. Germline CDR1 is SNHLY and CDR2 is FYNNEI. CDR3 DNA: TGTGCCAGCAGTGAACGCGGGGATTCCTCCGGGGAGCTGTTTTTT. It translates to CASSERGDSSGELFF.

This clone is a singleton in its sample. This sample includes further DNA sequences coding for the same CDR3. The chain employs TRBV18 and TRBJ2-7, with a possible D match to TRBD2 (6 bases). V lost 2 bases to trimming and J lost 5 bases, with 7 bases between them. Germline-derived CDR1 and CDR2 are KGHSH and LQKENI. The CDR3 is made up of 12 amino acids. The DNA of the CDR3 is TGTGCCAGCTCACCAGGCGGGGACGAGCAGTACTTC. Translated: CASSPGGDEQYF.

This sequence joins TRBV7-2 and TRBJ2-1; no definite D call. Trimming took 1 base from V and 9 from J, leaving 7 bases between them. Germline lookup yields CDR1 SGHTA and CDR2 FQGNSA. There are 12 residues in the CDR3. The CDR3 region has the DNA TGTGCCAGCAGCTTAGTTACGGTTGAGCAGTTCTTC. It specifies CASSLVTVEQFF.

This chain links TRBV11-2 with TRBJ1-2; 8 bases map to TRBD1. Germline assignment: CDR1 SGHAT and CDR2 FQNNGV. With 4 bases clipped from V and 5 bases from J, the junction kept 12 bases outside the gene matches. This CDR3 region has 16 residues. CDR3 nucleotide sequence: TGTGCCAGCAGCTCACTCCGAGGACAGGGCAATTATGGCTACACCTTC. Its translation: CASSSLRGQGNYGYTF.